The clone carrying this T cell receptor beta chain came up a few times. Antigen unknown. The sample originates from a study of blood T cells in healthy people across ages. Notes on the study in general: Naive CD4+ cells and diversity were both higher in long-lived donors than in aged donors. A roughly linear age-dependent decrease characterized TCR beta diversity per million T cells.

Primed by a sample-barcoded 5' primer and a J-beta primer mix, a second PCR proceeded for about 7 to 11 cycles. Each CDR3 protein gets one entry after TCRdb re-called the 5' RACE reads with MiXCR. The repertoire includes some 290,000 distinct CDR3 sequences, 27% of them detected once, and roughly 28% sits in the top ten. The CDR3 has 13 residues. The junction had 2 bases not matched to a gene; V was cut back by 3 bases and J by 4 bases. Germline V CDR1 and CDR2: LGHDT, YNNKEL (reference sequence). The clonotype originates from a woman in her sixties or seventies in good health. The chain employs TRBV3-1 and TRBJ1-1; 7 bases line up with TRBD1. Sample: blood. CDR3 protein: CASSQRQGTEAFF. CDR3 sequence (DNA): TGTGCCAGCAGCCAGAGACAGGGCACTGAAGCTTTCTTT.